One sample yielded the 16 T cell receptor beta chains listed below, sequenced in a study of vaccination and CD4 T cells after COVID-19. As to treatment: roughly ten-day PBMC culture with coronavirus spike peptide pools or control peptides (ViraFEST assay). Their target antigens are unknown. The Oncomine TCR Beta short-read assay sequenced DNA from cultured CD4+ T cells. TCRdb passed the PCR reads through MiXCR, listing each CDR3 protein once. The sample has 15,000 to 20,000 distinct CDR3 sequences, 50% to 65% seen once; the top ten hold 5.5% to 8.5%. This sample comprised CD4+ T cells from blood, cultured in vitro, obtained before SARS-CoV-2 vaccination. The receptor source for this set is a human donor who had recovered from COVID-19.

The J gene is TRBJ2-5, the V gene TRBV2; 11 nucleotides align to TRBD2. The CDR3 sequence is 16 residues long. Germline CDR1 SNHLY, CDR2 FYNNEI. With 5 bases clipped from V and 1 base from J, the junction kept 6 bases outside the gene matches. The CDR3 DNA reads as TGTGCCAGCAGTTCCGGGACTAGCGGAACCCAAGAGACCCAGTACTTC. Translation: CASSSGTSGTQETQYF.

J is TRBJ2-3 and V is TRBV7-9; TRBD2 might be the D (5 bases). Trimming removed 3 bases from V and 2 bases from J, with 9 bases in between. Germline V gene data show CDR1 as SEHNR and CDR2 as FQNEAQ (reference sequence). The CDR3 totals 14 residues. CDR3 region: CASSFTRDTDTQYF. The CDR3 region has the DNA TGTGCCAGCAGCTTTACTAGAGACACAGATACGCAGTATTTT.

The CDR3 loop is CASTSADDTEAFF. As DNA, the CDR3 is TGTGCCAGCACGAGTGCAGATGACACTGAAGCTTTCTTT. This chain uses TRBV28 with TRBJ1-1; the D is unclear. The CDR3 has 13 residues. V gave up 7 bases and J gave up 3 bases, with 12 bases separating them. Germline values: CDR1 MDHEN, CDR2 SYDVKM.

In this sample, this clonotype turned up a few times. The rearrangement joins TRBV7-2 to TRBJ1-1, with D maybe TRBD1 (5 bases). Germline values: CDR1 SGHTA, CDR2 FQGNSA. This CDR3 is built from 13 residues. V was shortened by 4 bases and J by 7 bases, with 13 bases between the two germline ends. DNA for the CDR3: TGTGCCAGCAGCTCCACCGGGGGAGGTGAAGCTTTCTTT. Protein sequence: CASSSTGGGEAFF. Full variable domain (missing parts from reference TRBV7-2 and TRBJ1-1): GAGVSQSPSNKVTEKGKDVELRCDPISGHTALYWYRQSLGQGLEFLIYFQGNSAPDKSGLPSDRFSAERTGGSVSTLTIQRTQQEDSAVYLCASSSTGGGEAFFGQGTRLTVV.

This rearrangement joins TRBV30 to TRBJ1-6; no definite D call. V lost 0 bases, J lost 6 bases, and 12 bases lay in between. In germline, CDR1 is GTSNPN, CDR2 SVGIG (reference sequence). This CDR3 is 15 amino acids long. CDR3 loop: CAWSVQGLRNSPLHF. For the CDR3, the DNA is TGTGCCTGGAGTGTACAAGGGTTGCGTAATTCACCCCTCCACTTT.

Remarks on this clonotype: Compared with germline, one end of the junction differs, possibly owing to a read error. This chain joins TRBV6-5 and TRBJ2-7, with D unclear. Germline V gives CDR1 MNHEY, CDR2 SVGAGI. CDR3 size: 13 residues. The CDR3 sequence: CASRYDARNEQYF. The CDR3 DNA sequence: TGTGCCAGCAGGTACGACGCCAGAAACGAGCAGTACTTT.

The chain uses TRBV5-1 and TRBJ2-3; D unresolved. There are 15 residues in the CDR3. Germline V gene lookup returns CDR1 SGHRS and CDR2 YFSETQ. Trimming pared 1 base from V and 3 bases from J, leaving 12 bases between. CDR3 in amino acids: CASSLLVVGTDTQYF. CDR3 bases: TGCGCCAGCAGCTTGTTGGTAGTCGGTACAGATACGCAGTATTTT.

Here the CDR3 DNA reads TGTGCCAGCAGTCCCGCGGGAAACTCCTACAATGAGCAGTTCTTC. Protein product: CASSPAGNSYNEQFF. The chain joins TRBV7-8 to TRBJ2-1; TRBD2 is a possible D gene (6 bases). Germline CDR1 and CDR2: SGHVS and FQNEAQ. The CDR3 contains 15 residues. Trimming took off 6 bases at V and 0 bases at J, with 12 bases between the two ends.

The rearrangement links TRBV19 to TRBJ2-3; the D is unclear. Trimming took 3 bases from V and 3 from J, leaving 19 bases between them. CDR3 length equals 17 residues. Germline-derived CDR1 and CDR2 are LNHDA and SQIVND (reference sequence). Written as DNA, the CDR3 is TGTGCCAGTAGTATTCGCCACTCCATAGCCTTAACAGATACGCAGTATTTT. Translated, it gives CASSIRHSIALTDTQYF. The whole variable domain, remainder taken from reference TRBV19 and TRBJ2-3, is DGGITQSPKYLFRKEGQNVTLSCEQNLNHDAMYWYRQDPGQGLRLIYYSQIVNDFQKGDIAEGYSVSREKKESFPLTVTSAQKNPTAFYLCASSIRHSIALTDTQYFGPGTRLTVL.

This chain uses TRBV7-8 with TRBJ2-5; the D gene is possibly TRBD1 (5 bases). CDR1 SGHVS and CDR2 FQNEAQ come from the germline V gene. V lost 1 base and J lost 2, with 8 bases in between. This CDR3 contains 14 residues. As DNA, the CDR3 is TGTGCCAGCAGCTTAGGAAGACAGCAAGAGACCCAGTACTTC. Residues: CASSLGRQQETQYF.

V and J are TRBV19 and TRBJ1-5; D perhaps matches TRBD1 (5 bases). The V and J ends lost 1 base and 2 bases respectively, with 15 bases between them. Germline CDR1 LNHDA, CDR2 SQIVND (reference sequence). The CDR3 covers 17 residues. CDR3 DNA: TGTGCCAGTAGTATAGGTATCCAACCGGGGGGCAATCAGCCCCAGCATTTT. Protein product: CASSIGIQPGGNQPQHF.

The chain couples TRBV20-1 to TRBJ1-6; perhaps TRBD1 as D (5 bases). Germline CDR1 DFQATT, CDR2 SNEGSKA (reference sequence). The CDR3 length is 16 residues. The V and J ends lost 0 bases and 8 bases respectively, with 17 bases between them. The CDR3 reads CSARDFGGVWDSPLHF. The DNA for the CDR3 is TGCAGTGCTAGAGATTTCGGAGGGGTCTGGGATTCACCCCTCCACTTT.

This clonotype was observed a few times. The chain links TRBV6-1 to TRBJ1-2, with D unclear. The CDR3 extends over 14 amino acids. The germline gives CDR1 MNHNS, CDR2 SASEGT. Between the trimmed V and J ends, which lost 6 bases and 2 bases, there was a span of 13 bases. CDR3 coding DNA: TGTGCCAGCAGACGCTCGGATATGAACTATGGCTACACCTTC. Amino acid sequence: CASRRSDMNYGYTF.

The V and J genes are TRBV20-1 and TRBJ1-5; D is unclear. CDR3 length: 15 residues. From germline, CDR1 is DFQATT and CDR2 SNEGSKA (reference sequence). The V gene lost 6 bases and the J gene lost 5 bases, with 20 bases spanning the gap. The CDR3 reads CSARRYSTSYQPQHF. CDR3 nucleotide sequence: TGCAGTGCCCGAAGGTATAGTACCTCCTATCAGCCCCAGCATTTT.

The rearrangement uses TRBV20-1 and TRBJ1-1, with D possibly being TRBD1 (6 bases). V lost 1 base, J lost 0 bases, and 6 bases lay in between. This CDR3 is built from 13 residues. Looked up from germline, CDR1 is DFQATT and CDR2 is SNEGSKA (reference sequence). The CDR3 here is CSARGTVNTEAFF. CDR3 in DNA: TGCAGTGCTAGAGGGACAGTGAACACTGAAGCTTTCTTT.

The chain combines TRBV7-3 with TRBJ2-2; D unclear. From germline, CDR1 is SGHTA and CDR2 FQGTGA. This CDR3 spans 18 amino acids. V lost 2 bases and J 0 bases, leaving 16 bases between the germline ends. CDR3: CASSLFGGHSANTGELFF. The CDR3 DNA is TGTGCCAGCAGCTTATTTGGCGGTCATTCCGCGAACACCGGGGAGCTGTTTTTT. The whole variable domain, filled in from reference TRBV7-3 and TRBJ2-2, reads GAGVSQTPSNKVTEKGKYVELRCDPISGHTALYWYRQSLGQGPEFLIYFQGTGAADDSGLPNDRFFAVRPEGSVSTLKIQRTERGDSAVYLCASSLFGGHSANTGELFFGEGSRLTVL.